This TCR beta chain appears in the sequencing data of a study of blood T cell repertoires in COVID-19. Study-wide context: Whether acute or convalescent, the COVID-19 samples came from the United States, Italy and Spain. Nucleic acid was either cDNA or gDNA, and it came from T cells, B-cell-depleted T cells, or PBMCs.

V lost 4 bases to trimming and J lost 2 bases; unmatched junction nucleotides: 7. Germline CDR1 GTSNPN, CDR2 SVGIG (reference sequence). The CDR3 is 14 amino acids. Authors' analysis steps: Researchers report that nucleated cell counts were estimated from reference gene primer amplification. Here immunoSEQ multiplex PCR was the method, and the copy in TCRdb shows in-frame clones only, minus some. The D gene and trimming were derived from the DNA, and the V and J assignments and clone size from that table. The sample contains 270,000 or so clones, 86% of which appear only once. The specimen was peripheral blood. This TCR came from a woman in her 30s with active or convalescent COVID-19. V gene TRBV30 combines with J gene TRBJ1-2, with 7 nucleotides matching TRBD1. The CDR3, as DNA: TGTGCCTGGACCCGACTACAGGGGAACTATGGCTACACCTTC. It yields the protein CAWTRLQGNYGYTF.